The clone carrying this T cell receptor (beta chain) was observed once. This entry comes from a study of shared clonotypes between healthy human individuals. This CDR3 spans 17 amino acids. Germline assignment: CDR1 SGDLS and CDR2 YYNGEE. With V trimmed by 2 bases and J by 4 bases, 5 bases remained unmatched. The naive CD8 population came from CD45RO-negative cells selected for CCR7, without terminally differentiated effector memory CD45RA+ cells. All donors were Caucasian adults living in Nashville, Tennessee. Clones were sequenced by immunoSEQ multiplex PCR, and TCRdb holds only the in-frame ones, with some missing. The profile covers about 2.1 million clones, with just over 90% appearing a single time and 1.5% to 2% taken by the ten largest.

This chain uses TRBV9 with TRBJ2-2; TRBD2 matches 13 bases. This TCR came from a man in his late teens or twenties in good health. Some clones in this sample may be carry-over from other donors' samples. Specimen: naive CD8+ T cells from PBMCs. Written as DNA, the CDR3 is TGTGCCAGCAGCGTGCCCAGGACTAGCGGGAGCACCGGGGAGCTGTTTTTT. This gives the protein CASSVPRTSGSTGELFF.